Detailed here is one TCR beta chain. This entry belongs to a study of control samples from healthy donors and cancer patients. Produced via immunoSEQ multiplex PCR; TCRdb's table is partial and in-frame only. The repertoire holds about 63,000 clones, with approximately 85% as singletons. The sample taken for sequencing was blood. The source is a man aged 35 to 55 in good health.

As DNA, the CDR3 is TGCAGCGTTGAAGAGGCAGGGGAGCAGTACTTC. This translates into CSVEEAGEQYF. The chain couples TRBV29-1 to TRBJ2-7; perhaps TRBD1 as D (5 bases). CDR1 and CDR2 from the germline V gene are SQVTM and ANQGSEA. Trimming shortened V by 0 bases and J by 7 bases, and 7 bases separated the two germline ends. The CDR3 runs to 11 residues.